Following are 10 T cell receptor beta chains from one sample sequenced in a study of cytomegalovirus exposure and HLA in healthy donors. PCR involved 60 Vbeta and 13 Jbeta primers. Sequencing used immunoSEQ multiplex PCR; TCRdb keeps in-frame clones, though not all of them. Of roughly 100,000 clones listed, 75% to 80% are singletons. Sequencing used PBMCs. These TCRs come from a male donor in good health and CMV-seropositive.

The chain couples TRBV11-2 to TRBJ2-1; 13 bases agree with TRBD2. The germline V gene has CDR1 SGHAT and CDR2 FQNNGV. This CDR3 region has 15 residues. After removal of 1 base from V and 10 bases from J, the junction contained 4 bases not matched to a gene. The CDR3 coding sequence is TGTGCCAGCAGCTTAGGGACTAGCGGGAGCCGAGAGCAGTTCTTC. Translation gives CASSLGTSGSREQFF.

The CDR3 reads CASQSRGNTEAFF. The CDR3 region has the DNA TGTGCCAGCCAAAGCAGGGGGAACACTGAAGCTTTCTTT. The rearrangement uses TRBV25-1 and TRBJ1-1; possible D gene TRBD1, 6 bases. The CDR3 length is 13 residues. Germline-derived CDR1 and CDR2 are MGHDK and SYGVNS. Trimming removed 8 bases at V and 1 base at J, with 11 bases between. The full variable domain, its missing parts supplied by reference TRBV25-1 and TRBJ1-1, is EADIYQTPRYLVIGTGKKITLECSQTMGHDKMYWYQQDPGMELHLIHYSYGVNSTEKGDLSSESTVSRIRTEHFPLTLESARPSHTSQYLCASQSRGNTEAFFGQGTRLTVV.

Of note for this clone: Germline is not matched at one junction end, which may reflect a read error. The J gene is TRBJ2-6, the V gene TRBV19; D not resolved. The V gene's germline CDR1 is LNHDA and CDR2 SQIVND (reference sequence). This CDR3 has 13 residues. The CDR3 here is CASRTSGANGLTF. The CDR3 DNA follows: TGTGCCAGTAGGACCTCTGGAGCCAACGGCCTGACTTTC.

The chain recombines TRBV4-1 with TRBJ1-6; D is possibly TRBD1 (5 bases). The CDR3 has 14 residues. V was pared by 0 bases and J by 8 bases, with 8 bases between. Germline CDR1 is MGHRA and CDR2 is YSYEKL. CDR3 DNA: TGCGCCAGCAGCCAAGACAGGGTTGATTCACCCCTCCACTTT. Translation: CASSQDRVDSPLHF.

In this sample, this clone turned up a few times. The J gene is TRBJ1-1, the V gene TRBV6-5; maybe TRBD1 (5 bases). Germline V gene data show CDR1 as MNHEY and CDR2 as SVGAGI. Trimming took off 5 bases at V and 8 bases at J, with 9 bases between the two ends. This CDR3 region has 11 residues. In nucleotides, the CDR3 is TGTGCCAGCAGTCCGGGACTAGAAGCTTTCTTT. Translating gives CASSPGLEAFF.

The chain couples TRBV28 to TRBJ2-5; 10 nucleotides agree with TRBD2. The J call may not be correct, given that the DNA end is closer to TRBJ2-7. CDR3 length: 16 amino acids. Germline V lookup: CDR1 MDHEN, CDR2 SYDVKM. The CDR3: CASSSSGSLQSYEQYF. CDR3 nucleotide sequence: TGTGCCAGCAGTTCTAGCGGGAGCCTTCAGTCCTACGAGCAGTACTTC.

This rearrangement joins TRBV28 to TRBJ1-1, with TRBD1 identical over 8 bases. V trimming: 6 bases; J trimming: 7 bases; junction bases outside the gene matches: 10. The CDR3 is 14 residues long. The germline V gene has CDR1 MDHEN and CDR2 SYDVKM. The CDR3 DNA reads as TGTGCCAGCAGCACAGACAGGGGCTGGTTTGAAGCTTTCTTT. Protein sequence: CASSTDRGWFEAFF.

The CDR3: CASSQDSGRNMETQYF. Written as DNA, the CDR3 is TGTGCCAGCAGCCAAGATTCGGGGAGGAATATGGAGACCCAGTACTTC. This chain joins TRBV4-2 and TRBJ2-5, with TRBD2 as a possible D gene (6 bases). Trimming left V 0 bases short and J 5 bases short, with 16 bases between. The germline V gene encodes CDR1 LGHNA and CDR2 YNFKEQ. The CDR3 is 16 residues long.

A few counts support this clone. This chain uses TRBV7-9 with TRBJ2-3, with 8 bases lining up with TRBD2. Germline CDR1 is SEHNR and CDR2 is FQNEAQ (reference sequence). The CDR3 extends over 17 amino acids. With 1 base clipped from V and 5 bases from J, the junction kept 11 bases outside the gene matches. The CDR3 protein is CASSLGVTGGVQDTQYF. The CDR3 bases are TGTGCCAGCAGCTTAGGGGTCACGGGAGGGGTCCAAGATACGCAGTATTTT.

The chain has TRBV27 and TRBJ1-5, with 7 bases lining up with TRBD1. Germline values: CDR1 MNHEY, CDR2 SMNVEV (reference sequence). CDR3 size: 15 residues. V lost 5 bases, J lost 6 bases, and 10 bases stayed unmatched. The CDR3 reads CASSVTGARGQPQHF. CDR3 nucleotides: TGTGCCAGCAGTGTCACAGGGGCTCGCGGTCAGCCCCAGCATTTT.